A single sample gave rise to the 14 T cell receptor beta chains below, sequenced in a study of liver allograft versus peripheral blood T cells. The wider study: T cell receptor repertoires in transplanted livers were compared with those in recipients' peripheral blood.

In TCRdb, the reads were re-called with MiXCR into one record per CDR3 protein. This sample yields some 8,500 distinct CDR3 sequences, of which about 15% are seen a single time; under 3% belongs to the top ten. The receptors derive from a human patient who had a liver transplant. T cells may partly derive from the graft donor.

This clonotype is judged medium-sized. The chain combines TRBV24-1 with TRBJ2-3; D perhaps matches TRBD1 (6 bases). The germline V and J ends were trimmed by 2 bases and 4 bases, with 9 bases remaining between them. Germline CDR1 reads KGHDR; CDR2 reads SFDVKD. The CDR3 contains 14 residues. CDR3 coding DNA: TGTGCCACCAGTGATTCCGCAGGGGCAGATACGCAGTATTTT. Its protein is CATSDSAGADTQYF.

This clonotype is medium-sized in the sample. This chain joins TRBV28 and TRBJ1-2; D remains unclear. CDR3 length: 14 amino acids. Germline V CDR1 and CDR2: MDHEN, SYDVKM. V was cut by 7 bases and J by 4 bases, with 16 bases left in between. The CDR3 nucleotides are TGTGCCAGCACCCCCCCAGGACCGAGCTATGGCTACACCTTC. Its translation is CASTPPGPSYGYTF.

This clonotype counts as medium-sized (0.01 to 0.1%). This rearrangement joins TRBV7-2 to TRBJ2-1, with D perhaps matching TRBD1 or TRBD2 (6 bases each). With 4 bases removed from V and 7 bases from J, the gap between germline ends came to 14 bases. This CDR3 contains 14 residues. CDR1 SGHTA and CDR2 FQGNSA come from the germline V gene. The CDR3: CASSSGGGRNEQFF. The CDR3 nucleotides read TGTGCCAGCAGCTCTGGAGGGGGTCGGAATGAGCAGTTCTTC.

This clonotype occurred a few times. This sequence joins TRBV12-3 or TRBV12-4 and TRBJ1-1, with a possible D match to TRBD1 (5 bases). V lost 5 bases to trimming and J lost 0 bases, with 10 bases between them. This CDR3 has 14 amino acids. CDR3 in amino acids: CASSPGTLNTEAFF. In DNA form, the CDR3 reads TGTGCCAGCAGTCCTGGGACGTTGAACACTGAAGCTTTCTTT.

By share of the sample, this clonotype is medium-sized. The J gene is TRBJ1-4, the V gene TRBV14, with 7 nucleotides matching TRBD1. CDR1 SGHDN and CDR2 FVKESK come from the germline V gene. The CDR3 covers 15 residues. V was pared by 0 bases and J by 10 bases, with 8 bases of the junction left unmatched. CDR3 DNA: TGTGCCAGCAGCCAAGAGAAGAGACAGGGAGGAAAACTGTTTTTT. Translating gives CASSQEKRQGGKLFF.

In its sample, this clonotype was seen many times. This sequence joins TRBV11-1 and TRBJ1-3; possibly TRBD1 for D (6 bases). The CDR3 is 14 residues long. Germline V gene sequence: CDR1 SGHAT, CDR2 FQDESV (reference sequence). Trimming stripped 10 bases from V and 0 bases from J, with 13 bases between. The DNA of the CDR3 is TGTGCCACCTCGGACAGATCCTCTGGAAACACCATATATTTT. This encodes CATSDRSSGNTIYF.

This clonotype has a count of ten or more. This chain connects TRBV28 to TRBJ2-7; 10 nucleotides agree with TRBD2. Losses at the gene ends were 3 bases for V and 7 bases for J; bases not matched to a gene: 6. The CDR3 loop spans 14 amino acids. Per the germline V gene, CDR1 is MDHEN and CDR2 is SYDVKM. Written as DNA, the CDR3 is TGTGCCAGCAGTTTTATGCTAGCGGGAGTGGAGCAGTACTTC. Its protein is CASSFMLAGVEQYF.

In its sample, this clonotype ranks as medium-sized (0.01 to 0.1%). V gene TRBV28 combines with J gene TRBJ1-5; the D gene is possibly TRBD1 (5 bases). With 8 bases removed from V and 7 bases from J, the gap between germline ends came to 12 bases. The CDR3 is made up of 12 amino acids. The V gene's germline CDR1 is MDHEN and CDR2 SYDVKM. CDR3 region: CASAQGPQPQHF. For the CDR3, the DNA is TGTGCCAGCGCTCAGGGACCGCAGCCCCAGCATTTT.

This clonotype was seen many times. The chain recombines TRBV20-1 with TRBJ2-7; TRBD2 matches 10 bases. The trim removed 4 bases at V and 3 bases at J, leaving 3 bases unmatched. Germline CDR1 and CDR2: DFQATT and SNEGSKA (reference sequence). CDR3 length: 13 amino acids. The CDR3 spells CSAKWTSGYEQYF. The CDR3 DNA sequence: TGCAGTGCTAAGTGGACTAGCGGCTACGAGCAGTACTTC.

Regarding this clonotype: A much larger clone is a single base away; this may be a read error. V and J are TRBV20-1 and TRBJ2-1; 11 bases agree with TRBD2. Germline trimming cut 3 bases from V and 4 bases from J; bases unmatched to any gene: 8. This CDR3 is built from 16 residues. CDR1 and CDR2 from the germline V gene are DFQATT and SNEGSKA (reference sequence). Here the CDR3 reads CSASSRSSGGYNEQFF. CDR3 DNA sequence: TGCAGTGCTAGTAGTAGGTCTAGCGGGGGGTACAATGAGCAGTTCTTC.

This chain links TRBV12-3 or TRBV12-4 with TRBJ2-2, with 9 positions matching TRBD2. V dropped 3 bases and J dropped 6; count of bases not matched to a gene: 5. The CDR3 spans 15 residues. The CDR3: CASSLREGLSGELFF. CDR3 bases: TGTGCCAGCAGTTTGCGGGAGGGCCTATCCGGGGAGCTGTTTTTT.

By frequency in the sample, this clonotype is medium-sized. This chain links TRBV29-1 with TRBJ2-1; maybe TRBD2 (6 bases). V was pared by 7 bases and J by 0 bases, with 16 bases between. From germline, CDR1 is SQVTM and CDR2 ANQGSEA. The CDR3 loop spans 15 amino acids. The CDR3 sequence: CSAWWRGSSYNEQFF. DNA for the CDR3: TGCAGCGCCTGGTGGAGGGGTAGCTCCTACAATGAGCAGTTCTTC.

As to this clonotype: This may be a read error, as it is one base from a much larger clone. Because the CDR3 is missing its conserved closing phenylalanine or tryptophan, this is likely a read error. The V gene is TRBV12-3 or TRBV12-4, the J gene TRBJ2-1; the match to TRBD2 covers 10 bases. The V gene end was trimmed by 5 bases and the J gene end by 8 bases; junction bases not matched to a gene: 6. The length of the CDR3 is 14 residues. The CDR3 nucleotides are TGTGCCAGCAGTCCCGGACTAGCGGTGGATGAGCAGTTCCTC. It yields the protein CASSPGLAVDEQFL.

By frequency in the sample, this clonotype is medium-sized. The chain combines TRBV19 with TRBJ1-2; D call uncertain. Per germline, CDR1 LNHDA and CDR2 SQIVND (reference sequence). The V and J ends lost 6 bases and 2 bases respectively, with 13 bases between them. The CDR3 runs 14 residues. CDR3 in amino acids: CASSAEHLNYGYTF. CDR3 sequence (DNA): TGTGCCAGTAGCGCGGAACACCTAAACTATGGCTACACCTTC.